The T cell receptor (beta chain) described here comes from a study of cytomegalovirus exposure and HLA in healthy donors. Study at large: The Caucasian-associated ancestry cluster contained 81% of the 300 to 400 genotyped donors. Overall study findings and caveats: In a later analysis, a missense DCLRE1C variant was linked to TCR beta V- and J-gene trimming. The study flagged about 150 TCR beta chains as cytomegalovirus-associated.

Primers for the PCR totalled 60 Vbeta and 13 Jbeta. Sequenced by immunoSEQ multiplex PCR; TCRdb stores in-frame clones only, minus some. This table holds over 150,000 clones, roughly 80% found once. CDR3 length equals 19 residues. This clone has only a few counts. No antigen is known for it. The receptor's source is a man aged 40-49 years in good health and CMV-seronegative. This sequence joins TRBV21-1 and TRBJ1-5; the table assigns TRBD1, which was not confirmed against the DNA. TRBV21-1 is a pseudogene locus. The sequenced material came from PBMCs. CDR3 nucleotides: TGTGCCAGCAGGGGGGAACGGGACAGGGTCTTCTCAAGCAATCAGCCCCAGCATTTT. Translated, it gives CASRGERDRVFSSNQPQHF.